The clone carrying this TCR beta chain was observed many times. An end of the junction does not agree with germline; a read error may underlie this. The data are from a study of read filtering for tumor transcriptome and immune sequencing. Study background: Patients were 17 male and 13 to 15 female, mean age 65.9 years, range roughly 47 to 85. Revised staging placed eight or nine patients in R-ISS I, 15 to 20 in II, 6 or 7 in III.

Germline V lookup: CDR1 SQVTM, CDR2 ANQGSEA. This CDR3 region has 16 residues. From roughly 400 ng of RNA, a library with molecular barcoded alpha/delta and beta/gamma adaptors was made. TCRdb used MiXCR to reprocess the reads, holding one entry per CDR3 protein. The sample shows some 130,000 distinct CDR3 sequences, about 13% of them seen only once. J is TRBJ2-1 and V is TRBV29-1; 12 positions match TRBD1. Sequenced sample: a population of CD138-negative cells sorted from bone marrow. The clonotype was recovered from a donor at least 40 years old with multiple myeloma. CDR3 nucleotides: TGCAGCGTTGAAAGCCCCGGGACAGGGGGCTACGATGAGCAGTTCTTC. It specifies CSVESPGTGGYDEQFF.